A selection of T cell receptor beta chains follows, all from one sample in a study of chemoradiotherapy in HPV16-positive cancers. Generated by immunoSEQ multiplex PCR, the TCRdb table keeps only in-frame clones and is missing some. The sample carries nearly 35,000 clones, roughly 90% recorded once. The starting material was blood, obtained from a patient who underwent chemoradiotherapy. The source of these receptors is a human donor with HPV-associated anogenital cancer. Each CDR3 is given with its conserved first and last residue. The order of the fields is D gene, J gene, clone size, V gene, CDR3 protein, CDR3 DNA. D genes are given only for firm matches. Not all rows give a size; the values are once, few, many and, for expanded clones, a class.

-	TRBJ1-1	-	TRBV5-1	CASSPRENTEAFF	TGCGCCAGCAGCCCCAGAGAGAACACTGAAGCTTTCTTT
-	TRBJ1-1	-	TRBV6-5	CASSYSTGGTEAFF	TGTGCCAGCAGTTACTCGACCGGGGGCACTGAAGCTTTCTTT
TRBD2	TRBJ2-5	-	TRBV9	CASSPSGGTETQYF	TGTGCCAGCAGCCCTAGCGGGGGGACGGAGACCCAGTACTTC
TRBD2	TRBJ2-1	few	TRBV6-4	CASSPTSGSANEQFF	TGTGCCAGCAGTCCGACTAGCGGGTCGGCAAATGAGCAGTTCTTC
-	TRBJ2-2	-	TRBV2	CAIRGRVGSGELFF	TGTGCCATCAGGGGGAGGGTGGGAAGCGGGGAGCTGTTTTTT
-	TRBJ2-5	-	TRBV11-3	CASTDRVTEGRETQYF	TGTGCCAGCACCGACCGGGTAACCGAGGGTCGAGAGACCCAGTACTTC
TRBD1	TRBJ1-5	-	TRBV6-1	CASGRQGNNQPQHF	TGTGCCAGCGGAAGACAGGGGAACAATCAGCCCCAGCATTTT
TRBD2	TRBJ2-1	-	TRBV13	CASSWDSGGLYNEQFF	TGTGCCAGCAGCTGGGATAGCGGGGGCCTCTACAATGAGCAGTTCTTC
-	TRBJ2-7	-	TRBV27	CASSTNRVHEQYF	TGTGCCAGCAGCACAAACAGGGTCCACGAGCAGTACTTC
TRBD1	TRBJ2-5	-	TRBV25-1	CASSELGTVKYF	TGTGCCAGCAGTGAATTGGGGACAGTGAAGTACTTC
TRBD1	TRBJ2-2	-	TRBV18	CASYRGGAGTGELFF	TGTGCCAGCTACAGAGGGGGCGCGGGCACCGGGGAGCTGTTTTTT
-	TRBJ2-7	few	TRBV5-1	CASSSAPNYEQYF	TGCGCCAGCAGCTCAGCGCCTAACTACGAGCAGTACTTC
-	TRBJ1-1	few	TRBV6-6	CASSVGGPTEAFF	TGTGCCAGCAGCGTAGGAGGACCGACTGAAGCTTTCTTT
-	TRBJ2-5	-	TRBV6-5	CASSYSWGLRETQYF	TGTGCCAGCAGTTACTCCTGGGGCCTAAGAGAGACCCAGTACTTC
-	TRBJ1-4	once	TRBV7-9	CASSFTSSTNEKLFF	TGTGCCAGCAGCTTTACTTCTTCAACTAATGAAAAACTGTTTTTT
TRBD2	TRBJ2-3	-	TRBV7-3	CASSLTGGGTDTQYF	TGTGCCAGCAGCTTAACGGGCGGGGGGACAGATACGCAGTATTTT